This passage covers 19 T cell receptor beta chains from one sample sequenced in a study of molecular identifiers for immune sequencing clone quantification. TCRdb fed the PCR reads into MiXCR, producing one record per CDR3 protein. This sample carries about half a million distinct CDR3 sequences, around a fifth of them seen once, and the ten largest clones take around 0.86%. Material: naive CD8+ T cells from blood, with Jurkat cell RNA spiked in. The subset denotes: FACS-sorted CD8+CD4-CCR7+CD45RA+ naive T cells. The receptors come from a human donor in good health. Some libraries in this study had Jurkat cell RNA spiked in.

A few counts support this clonotype. This chain links TRBV29-1 with TRBJ2-7; a weak D match, TRBD1 (6 bases). Trimming left V 2 bases short and J 2 bases short, with 10 bases between. The CDR3 has 13 amino acids. Germline V gene lookup returns CDR1 SQVTM and CDR2 ANQGSEA. CDR3 sequence (DNA): TGCAGCGTTGAACCCACAGGGACCTACGAGCAGTACTTC. Translated: CSVEPTGTYEQYF.

In the case of this clonotype: A much larger clone lies a single base off, so this may be a read error. The V and J genes are TRBV5-1 and TRBJ2-5; a possible D gene is TRBD2 (6 bases). From germline, CDR1 is SGHRS and CDR2 YFSETQ. V was trimmed by 5 bases and J by 9 bases, leaving 11 bases between them. The CDR3 sequence is 11 residues long. The CDR3 DNA reads TGCGCCAGCAGGCGAAGGGAGGCCCAGTACTTC. Its protein is CASRRREAQYF.

A single count supports this clonotype. This likely comes from a read error, as the CDR3 has no conserved phenylalanine or tryptophan at its end. The limits of the CDR3 on the DNA are not certain, so only TCRdb's listed CDR3 is given. This chain links TRBV10-3 with TRBJ2-7; the D call of TRBD1 is as the table states it, not checked on the DNA. The CDR3 comprises 14 residues, both ends counted. Per the germline V gene, CDR1 is ENHRY and CDR2 is SYGVKD. This CDR3 reads CAISELGQYYEQNL.

The chain couples TRBV29-1 to TRBJ2-3, with TRBD2 identical over 7 bases. This CDR3 has 17 residues. Trimming cost V 6 bases and J 3 bases; bases outside gene matches: 18. CDR1 is SQVTM and CDR2 is ANQGSEA in the germline V gene. CDR3 sequence reads: CSVRGTGTTTLTDTQYF. CDR3 in DNA: TGCAGCGTAAGAGGAACCGGGACTACGACACTAACAGATACGCAGTATTTT.

This clonotype has at least ten counts. This chain links TRBV19 with TRBJ2-7; D is unresolved. The CDR3 has 11 amino acids. V lost 9 bases and J 4 bases, leaving 10 bases between the germline ends. Germline lookup yields CDR1 LNHDA and CDR2 SQIVND (reference sequence). The CDR3 here is CASSIGYEQYF. In nucleotides, the CDR3 is TGTGCCAGCAGCATTGGGTACGAGCAGTACTTC.

In its sample, this clonotype was seen many times. This sequence joins TRBV7-9 and TRBJ2-1; 8 bases line up with TRBD1. Germline lookup yields CDR1 SEHNR and CDR2 FQNEAQ (reference sequence). Trimming at V came to 4 bases and at J to 7 bases, leaving 12 bases not matched to a gene. CDR3 length: 16 amino acids. This chain's CDR3 is CASSSLRQGYSNEQFF. The CDR3 DNA is TGTGCCAGCAGCTCCCTCCGACAGGGGTATTCGAATGAGCAGTTCTTC.

The chain carries TRBV24-1 and TRBJ1-1, with D possibly matching TRBD1 (5 bases). The CDR3 totals 15 residues. CDR1 is KGHDR and CDR2 is SFDVKD in the germline V gene. Trimming stripped 9 bases from V and 3 bases from J, with 19 bases between. CDR3 in DNA: TGTGCCACCTCGTCCCGGGGCAGGTCGGACACTGAAGCTTTCTTT. This codes for CATSSRGRSDTEAFF.

This clonotype was seen ten or more times. The germline gene is not matched at one end of the junction; a read error may be the cause. The chain couples TRBV6-5 to TRBJ2-7; 7 bases match TRBD1. CDR3 size: 14 residues. Germline lookup yields CDR1 MNHEY and CDR2 SVGAGI. CDR3: CASSYSQGYYEQYF. The DNA for the CDR3 is TGTGCCAGCAGCTACTCACAGGGGTACTACGAGCAGTACTTC.

The chain links TRBV10-3 to TRBJ1-1; a possible D gene is TRBD1 (6 bases). The CDR3 is 15 amino acids. V was cut by 2 bases and J by 7 bases, with 17 bases left in between. Germline V gives CDR1 ENHRY, CDR2 SYGVKD. CDR3 loop: CAISERAGVWVEAFF. The CDR3, as DNA: TGTGCCATCAGTGAGCGGGCAGGGGTTTGGGTTGAAGCTTTCTTT.

This clonotype was seen repeatedly, ten times or more. The chain links TRBV29-1 to TRBJ1-2; D is unclear. In germline, CDR1 is SQVTM, CDR2 ANQGSEA. Trimming left V 7 bases short and J 3 bases short, with 18 bases between. The CDR3 is 14 amino acids. The CDR3 DNA reads TGCAGCGCTGTCGTTGGAGGAGTGGACTATGGCTACACCTTC. It specifies CSAVVGGVDYGYTF. The variable domain in full, completed from reference TRBV29-1 and TRBJ1-2, reads SAVISQKPSRDICQRGTSLTIQCQVDSQVTMMFWYRQQPGQSLTLIATANQGSEATYESGFVIDKFPISRPNLTFSTLTVSNMSPEDSSIYLCSAVVGGVDYGYTFGSGTRLTVV.

Only a few counts were recorded for this clonotype. V gene TRBV19 combines with J gene TRBJ1-5, with TRBD1 as a possible D gene (6 bases). Trimming cost V 7 bases and J 3 bases, with 16 bases left between them. The length of the CDR3 is 15 residues. Germline V gives CDR1 LNHDA, CDR2 SQIVND (reference sequence). CDR3 amino acids: CASTAGTRSNQPQHF. CDR3 nucleotide sequence: TGTGCCAGTACAGCCGGGACACGCTCCAATCAGCCCCAGCATTTT. Supplemented by reference TRBV19 and TRBJ1-5, the full variable domain reads DGGITQSPKYLFRKEGQNVTLSCEQNLNHDAMYWYRQDPGQGLRLIYYSQIVNDFQKGDIAEGYSVSREKKESFPLTVTSAQKNPTAFYLCASTAGTRSNQPQHFGDGTRLSIL.

The table lists this clonotype with many counts. V usage is TRBV6-2 or TRBV6-3 and J usage is TRBJ1-1; maybe TRBD1 (6 bases). CDR3 length: 13 amino acids. Trimming cost V 6 bases and J 7 bases, with 15 bases left between them. Germline V gene lookup returns CDR1 MNHEY and CDR2 SVGEGT. In nucleotides, the CDR3 is TGTGCCAGCAGACCCAGAGAGGGGGTTGAAGCTTTCTTT. This sequence encodes CASRPREGVEAFF.

As to this clonotype: A much larger clone sits a single nucleotide away, making a read error possible. This is likely a read error, given that the CDR3 carries no conserved phenylalanine or tryptophan at its end. This chain uses TRBV6-5 with TRBJ2-3; D unclear. Germline CDR1 MNHEY, CDR2 SVGAGI. The CDR3 is 16 residues long. The V gene lost 4 bases and the J gene lost 2 bases, with 16 bases spanning the gap. The CDR3 sequence: CASSWAQTQYTDTQYS. The CDR3 DNA follows: TGTGCCAGCAGTTGGGCCCAGACTCAGTACACAGATACGCAGTATTCT.

The sample holds a few counts of this clonotype. The chain is built from TRBV5-1 and TRBJ2-1, with 11 bases identical to TRBD2. V dropped 2 bases and J dropped 5; count of bases not matched to a gene: 3. Germline CDR1 and CDR2: SGHRS and YFSETQ. The CDR3 totals 15 residues. CDR3 sequence reads: CASSFPSGGHNEQFF. CDR3 nucleotides: TGCGCCAGCAGCTTCCCTAGCGGGGGGCACAATGAGCAGTTCTTC.

Concerning this clonotype: Being one base from a much bigger clone, this may be a read error. This chain joins TRBV6-5 and TRBJ1-1; no clear D gene. From germline, CDR1 is MNHEY and CDR2 SVGAGI. The V gene lost 2 bases and the J gene lost 6 bases, with 10 bases spanning the gap. This CDR3 comprises 13 residues. The CDR3 nucleotides read TGTGCCAGCAGTTACACTGGAAGAGCTGAAGCTTTCTTT. Translated: CASSYTGRAEAFF.

About this clonotype itself: Because the CDR3 is missing its conserved closing phenylalanine or tryptophan, this is likely a read error. The chain uses TRBV7-9 and TRBJ2-2; the match to TRBD2 covers 7 bases. V gave up 0 bases and J gave up 10 bases; unmatched junction bases: 8. The CDR3 has 15 amino acids. Germline loops: CDR1 SEHNR, CDR2 FQNEAQ (reference sequence). As DNA, the CDR3 is TGTGCCAGCAGCTTAGCGGCTAGCGGACGGGCGGAGCTGTTTTCT. Translated: CASSLAASGRAELFS.

Concerning this clonotype itself: Just one base apart from a much larger clone, this may be a read error. As the CDR3 is not closed by the conserved phenylalanine or tryptophan, this likely results from a read error. V and J are TRBV4-2 and TRBJ2-3; tentative D call: TRBD1 (5 bases). The CDR3 consists of 15 residues. Deletions cut 8 bases from V and 4 bases from J, with 19 bases between. Germline V CDR1 and CDR2: LGHNA, YNFKEQ. CDR3 amino acids: CASQSGLGVPDTQYL. The CDR3 DNA reads TGTGCCAGCCAGTCGGGTCTAGGGGTCCCAGATACGCAGTATCTT.

This clonotype has ten or more counts. The chain uses TRBV19 and TRBJ2-1, with 10 bases identical to TRBD2. CDR3 length: 15 amino acids. Trimming took 0 bases from V and 6 from J; bases not matched to a gene: 2. Germline loops: CDR1 LNHDA, CDR2 SQIVND (reference sequence). The chain's CDR3 is CASSIELAGINEQFF. The DNA of the CDR3 is TGTGCCAGTAGTATAGAACTAGCGGGGATCAATGAGCAGTTCTTC.

There are a few counts of this clonotype. J is TRBJ2-1 and V is TRBV7-9; D possibly corresponds to TRBD2 (6 bases). V was shortened by 4 bases and J by 7 bases, with 20 bases between the two germline ends. Looked up from germline, CDR1 is SEHNR and CDR2 is FQNEAQ (reference sequence). The CDR3 contains 16 residues. The chain's CDR3 is CASSSLRQVRGNEQFF. The DNA for the CDR3 is TGTGCCAGCAGCTCTCTTCGACAAGTCCGGGGGAATGAGCAGTTCTTC.